Following are 16 T cell receptor beta chains from one sample sequenced in a study of T cell responses to AZD1222 COVID-19 vaccine. TCRdb's table, derived via immunoSEQ multiplex PCR, lists solely in-frame clones and lacks some. This sample has approximately 190,000 clones, with around 92% found just once. The sequences come from peripheral blood, collected on day 0 of AZD1222 vaccination. These receptors originate from an adult in good health.

CDR3: CASSSRSYNEQFF. The CDR3, as DNA: TGTGCCAGCAGCTCCAGATCCTACAATGAGCAGTTCTTC. The genes are TRBV5-4 and TRBJ2-1; D call uncertain. CDR1 and CDR2 (germline): SGHNT, YYREEE (reference sequence). The CDR3 has 13 residues. The V end was cut by 3 bases, the J end by 1 base, with 5 bases between.

The genes are TRBV5-4 and TRBJ2-1; the match to TRBD1 covers 7 bases. CDR3 length equals 15 residues. The germline V gene has CDR1 SGHNT and CDR2 YYREEE (reference sequence). After removal of 1 base from V and 2 bases from J, the junction contained 3 bases not matched to a gene. CDR3 sequence: CASSLRQGTYNEQFF. The CDR3 nucleotides are TGTGCCAGCAGCTTGAGACAGGGTACCTACAATGAGCAGTTCTTC.

The CDR3 coding sequence is TGTGCCAGCAGTTTATTTCAGGGGATGACCTACGAGCAGTACTTC. Its translation is CASSLFQGMTYEQYF. The chain joins TRBV28 to TRBJ2-7; D is possibly TRBD1 (6 bases). The germline gives CDR1 MDHEN, CDR2 SYDVKM. This CDR3 is built from 15 residues. V was shortened by 1 base and J by 2 bases, with 12 bases between the two germline ends.

This clone has just a few counts. The V and J genes are TRBV5-6 and TRBJ1-2; 7 positions agree with TRBD1. This CDR3 has 15 amino acids. In germline, CDR1 is SGHDT, CDR2 YYEEEE. V was pared by 4 bases and J by 0 bases, with 6 bases of the junction left unmatched. As DNA, the CDR3 is TGTGCCAGCAGCCTCCAGGGGGTAGCTAACTATGGCTACACCTTC. Its protein product is CASSLQGVANYGYTF.

The V and J genes are TRBV5-6 and TRBJ1-1; 8 nucleotides match TRBD1. With V trimmed by 4 bases and J by 5 bases, 10 bases remained unmatched. The CDR3 length is 15 residues. Germline assignment: CDR1 SGHDT and CDR2 YYEEEE. CDR3 amino acids: CASSLRTGRGTEAFF. CDR3 DNA: TGTGCCAGCAGCCTCCGGACAGGGAGGGGGACTGAAGCTTTCTTT. Filled out from reference TRBV5-6 and TRBJ1-1, the complete variable domain reads DAGVTQSPTHLIKTRGQQVTLRCSPKSGHDTVSWYQQALGQGPQFIFQYYEEEERQRGNFPDRFSGHQFPNYSSELNVNALLLGDSALYLCASSLRTGRGTEAFFGQGTRLTVV.

This rearrangement joins TRBV29-1 to TRBJ2-7; 7 nucleotides align to TRBD2. The CDR3 is 13 residues long. J was trimmed by 6 bases and V by 2 bases; bases with no gene match: 7. From germline, CDR1 is SQVTM and CDR2 ANQGSEA. Here the CDR3 DNA reads TGCAGCGTTGAAAAAACGGGGGGAGGCGAGCAGTACTTC. Translating it yields CSVEKTGGGEQYF.

V is TRBV3-1 (or the pseudogene TRBV3-2) and J is TRBJ2-7; 7 bases match TRBD2. This CDR3 has 14 residues. Germline assignment: CDR1 LGHDT and CDR2 YNNKEL (reference sequence). Losses at the gene ends were 5 bases for V and 0 bases for J; bases not matched to a gene: 4. The CDR3 region is CASSLASGSYEQYF. The CDR3 DNA is TGTGCCAGCAGCTTGGCTAGCGGCTCCTACGAGCAGTACTTC.

This chain uses TRBV5-4 with TRBJ2-7, with 7 bases matching TRBD1. Losses at the gene ends were 4 bases for V and 5 bases for J; bases not matched to a gene: 9. This CDR3 region has 14 residues. Germline V gives CDR1 SGHNT, CDR2 YYREEE (reference sequence). The CDR3 coding sequence is TGTGCCAGCAGCCGGGGACAGCGTCGCGACGAGCAGTACTTC. Encoded protein: CASSRGQRRDEQYF.

This chain links TRBV20-1 with TRBJ2-5; D is undetermined. V was trimmed by 3 bases and J by 5 bases, leaving 7 bases between them. Germline loops: CDR1 DFQATT, CDR2 SNEGSKA (reference sequence). There are 11 residues in the CDR3. CDR3 sequence: CSARPGETQYF. CDR3 coding DNA: TGCAGTGCTAGGCCTGGGGAGACCCAGTACTTC.

The genes are TRBV24-1 and TRBJ2-1, with 8 bases fitting TRBD2. The CDR3 covers 16 residues. The V gene end was trimmed by 6 bases and the J gene end by 8 bases; junction bases not matched to a gene: 14. In germline, CDR1 is KGHDR, CDR2 SFDVKD. The DNA of the CDR3 is TGTGCCACCAGTAGCCCTGGGACTAGGTCGGTCGATGAGCAGTTCTTC. Encoded protein: CATSSPGTRSVDEQFF.

The chain combines TRBV10-3 with TRBJ1-1, with 7 bases fitting TRBD1. Trimming at V came to 2 bases and at J to 8 bases, leaving 5 bases not matched to a gene. The length of the CDR3 is 13 residues. Germline-derived CDR1 and CDR2 are ENHRY and SYGVKD. The DNA of the CDR3 is TGTGCCATCAGTGAGCTGACAGGGCAAGAAGCTTTCTTT. Translation gives CAISELTGQEAFF.

The rearrangement uses TRBV28 and TRBJ2-1, with a possible D match to TRBD2 (6 bases). V lost 3 bases and J 8 bases, leaving 17 bases between the germline ends. The CDR3 consists of 15 residues. Germline values: CDR1 MDHEN, CDR2 SYDVKM. CDR3 sequence: CASSLGGLALHEQFF. As DNA, the CDR3 is TGTGCCAGCAGTTTGGGGGGACTCGCATTACATGAGCAGTTCTTC.

The chain has TRBV6-1 and TRBJ1-5; tentatively, D is TRBD1 (5 bases). CDR1 is MNHNS and CDR2 is SASEGT in the germline V gene. V was clipped by 1 base and J by 2 bases, with 9 bases between them. The CDR3 is 15 residues long. The CDR3 here is CASSEGTSGNQPQHF. CDR3 nucleotide sequence: TGTGCCAGCAGTGAAGGGACAAGTGGCAATCAGCCCCAGCATTTT.

This clone was seen a single time. This chain links TRBV7-8 with TRBJ2-7, with 10 bases fitting TRBD1. The CDR3 length is 16 residues. Germline CDR1 reads SGHVS; CDR2 reads FQNEAQ. V gave up 5 bases and J gave up 5 bases; unmatched junction bases: 12. The CDR3 DNA sequence: TGTGCCAGCAGCACCCTGCCGGGACAGGGGATCCACGAGCAGTACTTC. The encoded protein is CASSTLPGQGIHEQYF.

This rearrangement joins TRBV4-1 to TRBJ2-1; 14 positions match TRBD2. Per germline, CDR1 MGHRA and CDR2 YSYEKL. There are 17 residues in the CDR3. The ends lost 3 bases at V and 5 bases at J; junction bases unmatched: 6. The CDR3 loop reads CASSQPTSGRAHNEQFF. The CDR3 DNA follows: TGCGCCAGCAGCCAGCCGACTAGCGGGAGGGCCCACAATGAGCAGTTCTTC.

CDR3 protein: CASSMGGNTIYF. The CDR3 nucleotides are TGTGCCAGTAGTATGGGTGGAAACACCATATATTTT. The V gene is TRBV19, the J gene TRBJ1-3, with D unclear. The germline gives CDR1 LNHDA, CDR2 SQIVND (reference sequence). The V end was cut by 3 bases, the J end by 3 bases, with 3 bases between. The CDR3 contains 12 residues. The whole variable domain, remainder taken from reference TRBV19 and TRBJ1-3, is DGGITQSPKYLFRKEGQNVTLSCEQNLNHDAMYWYRQDPGQGLRLIYYSQIVNDFQKGDIAEGYSVSREKKESFPLTVTSAQKNPTAFYLCASSMGGNTIYFGEGSWLTVV.